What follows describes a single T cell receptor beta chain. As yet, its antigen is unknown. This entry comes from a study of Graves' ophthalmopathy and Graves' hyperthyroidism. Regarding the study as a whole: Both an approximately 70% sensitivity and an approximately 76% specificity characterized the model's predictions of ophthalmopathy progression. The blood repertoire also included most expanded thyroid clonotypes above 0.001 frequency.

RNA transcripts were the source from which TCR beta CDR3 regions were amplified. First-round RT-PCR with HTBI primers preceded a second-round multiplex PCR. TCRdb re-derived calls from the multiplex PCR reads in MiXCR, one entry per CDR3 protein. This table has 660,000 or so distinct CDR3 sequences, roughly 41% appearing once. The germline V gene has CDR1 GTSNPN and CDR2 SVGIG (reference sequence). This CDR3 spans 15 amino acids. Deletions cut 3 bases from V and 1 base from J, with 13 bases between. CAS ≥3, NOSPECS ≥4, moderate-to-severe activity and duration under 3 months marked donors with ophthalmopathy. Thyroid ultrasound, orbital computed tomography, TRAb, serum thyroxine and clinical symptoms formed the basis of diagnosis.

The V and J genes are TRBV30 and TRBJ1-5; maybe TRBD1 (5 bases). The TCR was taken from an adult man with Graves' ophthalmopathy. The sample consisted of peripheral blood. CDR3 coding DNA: TGTGCCTGGAGACATCATTCAGGGAGCAATCAGCCCCAGCATTTT. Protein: CAWRHHSGSNQPQHF.